This is a list of T cell receptor beta chains from one sample in a study of CD8 T cells in ankylosing spondylitis. TCRdb used MiXCR to reprocess the 5' RACE reads, holding one entry per CDR3 protein. The repertoire holds 150,000 to 200,000 distinct CDR3 sequences, approximately 10% seen once, with 29% in the top ten. The source material was blood, either unsorted or a sorted T cell fraction (not recorded which). These receptor sequences come from a male donor with ankylosing spondylitis or in good health (not recorded which). The CDR3 runs from the conserved cysteine through the conserved F or W. D genes are given only for firm matches. For some rows the clone size is stated as once, few or many, or as a class when expanded; others skip it.

v_call: TRBV12-3/TRBV12-4; d_call: TRBD2; clone_size: many; j_call: TRBJ2-3; cdr3_nt: TGTGCCAGCAGTTTTGGGGGGGAAAAAGATACGCAGTATTTT; cdr3_aa: CASSFGGEKDTQYF
v_call: TRBV5-6; d_call: -; clone_size: many; j_call: TRBJ1-1; cdr3_nt: TGTGCCAGCAGCTTTCAGGCGAACACTGAAGCTTTCTTT; cdr3_aa: CASSFQANTEAFF
v_call: TRBV20-1; d_call: -; clone_size: many; j_call: TRBJ2-7; cdr3_nt: TGCAGTGCCGAGGGGCGCGAAGGGTCCTACGAGCAGTACTTC; cdr3_aa: CSAEGREGSYEQYF
v_call: TRBV4-1; d_call: -; clone_size: many; j_call: TRBJ2-7; cdr3_nt: TGCGCCAGCAGCCAAGAACTATCCAGCTCCTACGAGCAGTACTTC; cdr3_aa: CASSQELSSSYEQYF
v_call: TRBV6-1; d_call: -; clone_size: -; j_call: TRBJ2-3; cdr3_nt: TGTGCCAGCGGACCGGGAAGTGTTAGCACAGATACGCAGTATTTT; cdr3_aa: CASGPGSVSTDTQYF
v_call: TRBV6-5; d_call: -; clone_size: many; j_call: TRBJ1-6; cdr3_nt: TGTGCCAGCAGTTCTCGACAGATTTATAATTCACCCCTCCACTTT; cdr3_aa: CASSSRQIYNSPLHF
v_call: TRBV5-5; d_call: TRBD1; clone_size: medium-sized; j_call: TRBJ2-3; cdr3_nt: TGTGCCAGTCTGGGGACAGGCCGTACAGATACGCAGTATTTT; cdr3_aa: CASLGTGRTDTQYF
v_call: TRBV4-1; d_call: -; clone_size: -; j_call: TRBJ2-5; cdr3_nt: TGCGCCAGCAGCCCGCCCCTGGGAGAAGAGACCCAGTACTTC; cdr3_aa: CASSPPLGEETQYF
v_call: TRBV7-9; d_call: -; clone_size: few; j_call: TRBJ1-1; cdr3_nt: TGTGCCAGCAGCTTAGCGCGACAGCGGAACACTGAAGCTTTCTTT; cdr3_aa: CASSLARQRNTEAFF
v_call: TRBV12-3/TRBV12-4; d_call: -; clone_size: many; j_call: TRBJ1-1; cdr3_nt: TGTGCCAGCAGTCCCCCTCTCGGGTCTAACACTGAAGCTTTCTTT; cdr3_aa: CASSPPLGSNTEAFF
v_call: TRBV5-1; d_call: -; clone_size: many; j_call: TRBJ1-1; cdr3_nt: TGCGCCAGCAGCTTCGGAGGGGCGAACACTGAAGCTTTCTTT; cdr3_aa: CASSFGGANTEAFF
v_call: TRBV20-1; d_call: -; clone_size: many; j_call: TRBJ1-3; cdr3_nt: TGCAGTGCTACGGTATACGGGGACCTCTCTGGAAACACCATATATTTT; cdr3_aa: CSATVYGDLSGNTIYF
v_call: TRBV6-1; d_call: -; clone_size: few; j_call: TRBJ1-1; cdr3_nt: TGTGCCTGTTCTCCTTCCCCAAGGACAGCGAACACTGAAGCTTTCTTT; cdr3_aa: CACSPSPRTANTEAFF
v_call: TRBV9; d_call: -; clone_size: many; j_call: TRBJ1-6; cdr3_nt: TGTGCCAGCAGCGGGACAAGCTATAATTCACCCCTCCACTTT; cdr3_aa: CASSGTSYNSPLHF
v_call: TRBV10-3; d_call: -; clone_size: many; j_call: TRBJ2-1; cdr3_nt: TGTGCCATCACCTCCGACCAGCGGCACAATGAGCAGTTCTTC; cdr3_aa: CAITSDQRHNEQFF
v_call: TRBV29-1; d_call: -; clone_size: many; j_call: TRBJ2-3; cdr3_nt: TGCAGCGTCCTCCGGGCCCTCGGGACAGATACGCAGTATTTT; cdr3_aa: CSVLRALGTDTQYF
v_call: TRBV4-3; d_call: TRBD2; clone_size: few; j_call: TRBJ2-1; cdr3_nt: TGCGCCAGCAGCCAAGGGACTAGCGCTGCCTACAATGAGCAGTTCTTC; cdr3_aa: CASSQGTSAAYNEQFF
v_call: TRBV5-6; d_call: -; clone_size: many; j_call: TRBJ2-2; cdr3_nt: TGTGCCAGCAGCCCCAGACAGAACACCGGGGAGCTGTTTTTT; cdr3_aa: CASSPRQNTGELFF
v_call: TRBV29-1; d_call: TRBD1; clone_size: few; j_call: TRBJ1-1; cdr3_nt: TGCAGCGTTACGGACAGGGGCACTGAAGCTTTCTTT; cdr3_aa: CSVTDRGTEAFF
v_call: TRBV12-3/TRBV12-4; d_call: -; clone_size: many; j_call: TRBJ1-1; cdr3_nt: TGTGCCAGCAGTTTAACGGGACATAACACTGAAGCTTTCTTT; cdr3_aa: CASSLTGHNTEAFF
v_call: TRBV27; d_call: TRBD1; clone_size: many; j_call: TRBJ2-7; cdr3_nt: TGTGCCAGCAGTTTAATTCGGACAGGGGGAGATAACTACGAGCAGTACTTC; cdr3_aa: CASSLIRTGGDNYEQYF
v_call: TRBV24-1; d_call: -; clone_size: many; j_call: TRBJ2-5; cdr3_nt: TGTGCCACCAGTGACTTGAAGCAGGGTGGTGAGACCCAGTACTTC; cdr3_aa: CATSDLKQGGETQYF
v_call: TRBV6-4; d_call: TRBD2; clone_size: -; j_call: TRBJ2-3; cdr3_nt: TGTGCCAGCAGTGTCTCCAGCGGGGGGACCACAGATACGCAGTATTTT; cdr3_aa: CASSVSSGGTTDTQYF
v_call: TRBV20-1; d_call: -; clone_size: -; j_call: TRBJ2-3; cdr3_nt: TGCAGTGCCCCTCGCAGTAGCACAGATACGCAGTATTTT; cdr3_aa: CSAPRSSTDTQYF
v_call: TRBV9; d_call: -; clone_size: few; j_call: TRBJ2-1; cdr3_nt: TGTGCCAGCAGAGGCGGATACAATGAGCAGTTCTTC; cdr3_aa: CASRGGYNEQFF
v_call: TRBV20-1; d_call: -; clone_size: many; j_call: TRBJ1-2; cdr3_nt: TGCAGTGCTAGAGAGGGCCGTAACTATGGCTACACCTTC; cdr3_aa: CSAREGRNYGYTF
v_call: TRBV30; d_call: TRBD2; clone_size: -; j_call: TRBJ2-1; cdr3_nt: TGTGCCTGGACGAGGGGGACTAGTCTCTTCGATGAGCAGTTCTTC; cdr3_aa: CAWTRGTSLFDEQFF
v_call: TRBV5-1; d_call: -; clone_size: many; j_call: TRBJ1-1; cdr3_nt: TGCGCCAGCAGCTTGCGAGGGACGAACACTGAAGCTTTCTTT; cdr3_aa: CASSLRGTNTEAFF
v_call: TRBV29-1; d_call: TRBD2; clone_size: few; j_call: TRBJ2-3; cdr3_nt: TGCAGCGTTGACGCGGGGGTGGCAGATACGCAGTATTTT; cdr3_aa: CSVDAGVADTQYF
v_call: TRBV4-2; d_call: TRBD1; clone_size: many; j_call: TRBJ1-1; cdr3_nt: TGTGCCAGCAGCCACCAGGGACAGGAGAACACTGAAGCTTTCTTT; cdr3_aa: CASSHQGQENTEAFF
v_call: TRBV24-1; d_call: TRBD2; clone_size: -; j_call: TRBJ2-2; cdr3_nt: TGTGCCACCAGTGATCCAGCGGGGGGGCAAACCGGGGAGCTGTTTTTT; cdr3_aa: CATSDPAGGQTGELFF
v_call: TRBV3-1; d_call: TRBD1; clone_size: few; j_call: TRBJ1-2; cdr3_nt: TGTGCCAGCAGCCCCGCAGGGGGGATATATGGCTACACCTTC; cdr3_aa: CASSPAGGIYGYTF
v_call: TRBV12-3/TRBV12-4; d_call: -; clone_size: few; j_call: TRBJ2-6; cdr3_nt: TGTGCCAGCAGTTTCTTCACGGGGGCCAACGTCCTGACTTTC; cdr3_aa: CASSFFTGANVLTF
v_call: TRBV19; d_call: -; clone_size: many; j_call: TRBJ2-2; cdr3_nt: TGTGCCAGCACCCTGGACACGGGGGAGCTGTTTTTT; cdr3_aa: CASTLDTGELFF
v_call: TRBV7-9; d_call: TRBD1; clone_size: -; j_call: TRBJ1-5; cdr3_nt: TGTGCCAGCAGCGACCACAGGGGAGGAACGAATCAGCCCCAGCATTTT; cdr3_aa: CASSDHRGGTNQPQHF
v_call: TRBV29-1; d_call: -; clone_size: many; j_call: TRBJ2-5; cdr3_nt: TGCAGCGTTGCACGTGCAATCCAAGAGACCCAGTACTTC; cdr3_aa: CSVARAIQETQYF
v_call: TRBV5-1; d_call: -; clone_size: -; j_call: TRBJ2-2; cdr3_nt: TGCGCCAGCAGCTTGGCTGGGGCTGTGGGGACCGGGGAGCTGTTTTTT; cdr3_aa: CASSLAGAVGTGELFF
v_call: TRBV4-3; d_call: TRBD2; clone_size: -; j_call: TRBJ2-3; cdr3_nt: TGCGCCAGCAGCCAAGATAAATGGGGGGGAGTGGCAGATACGCAGTATTTT; cdr3_aa: CASSQDKWGGVADTQYF
v_call: TRBV12-3/TRBV12-4; d_call: -; clone_size: many; j_call: TRBJ2-2; cdr3_nt: TGTGCCAGTTTTAGAGGTGGCACCGGGGAGCTGTTTTTT; cdr3_aa: CASFRGGTGELFF